Shown below are 23 T cell receptor beta chains from a single sample sequenced in a study of blood T cell repertoires in COVID-19. Method: immunoSEQ multiplex PCR; TCRdb's copy keeps in-frame clones and lacks some. The sample contains under 300,000 clones, about nine tenths of which appear only once. Sample: PBMCs or T cells enriched from blood (not recorded which). These receptors were taken from a woman aged 40 to 49 who had recovered from COVID-19.

The V and J genes are TRBV2 and TRBJ2-7; D is undetermined. The CDR3 has 12 amino acids. Germline values: CDR1 SNHLY, CDR2 FYNNEI. Trimming pared 6 bases from V and 0 bases from J, leaving 6 bases between. CDR3 amino acids: CASREDSYEQYF. CDR3 DNA: TGTGCCAGCAGAGAGGACTCCTACGAGCAGTACTTC.

The chain recombines TRBV5-1 with TRBJ1-5; D is perhaps TRBD1 (6 bases). The CDR3 sequence is 14 residues long. V dropped 4 bases and J dropped 7 bases, with 15 bases sitting between them. Per the germline V gene, CDR1 is SGHRS and CDR2 is YFSETQ. CDR3 residues: CASSPQGSGQPQHF. The DNA for the CDR3 is TGCGCCAGCAGCCCGCAGGGGTCGGGACAGCCCCAGCATTTT.

V gene TRBV4-1 combines with J gene TRBJ1-1; D perhaps matches TRBD1 (5 bases). Trimming cost V 5 bases and J 0 bases, with 10 bases left between them. Germline V gene sequence: CDR1 MGHRA, CDR2 YSYEKL. The CDR3 consists of 14 residues. The CDR3 DNA reads TGCGCCAGCAGCGAACGGACAATGAACACTGAAGCTTTCTTT. It is translated as CASSERTMNTEAFF.

The chain carries TRBV23-1 and TRBJ1-2; D might be TRBD1 (5 bases). TRBV23-1 is reported as an ORF; its role is uncertain. This CDR3 region has 18 residues. V shed 3 bases and J shed 0 bases, with 20 bases lying between them. This chain's CDR3 is CASSHQWGGFRTNYGYTF. The CDR3 DNA follows: TGCGCCAGCAGTCACCAGTGGGGGGGGTTTAGAACTAACTATGGCTACACCTTC.

The chain is built from TRBV7-9 and TRBJ1-2; TRBD1 is a possible D gene (5 bases). This CDR3 contains 18 residues. Germline V gives CDR1 SEHNR, CDR2 FQNEAQ (reference sequence). The V gene lost 1 base and the J gene lost 2 bases, with 20 bases spanning the gap. The CDR3 nucleotides are TGTGCCAGCAGCTTAGGTGATACCGTGACCAGGGTAAACTATGGCTACACCTTC. Translated: CASSLGDTVTRVNYGYTF.

J is TRBJ1-2 and V is TRBV14, with D uncertain. The germline gives CDR1 SGHDN, CDR2 FVKESK. The V end lost 4 bases, the J end lost 2 bases, and 14 bases lay between the germline ends. This CDR3 spans 15 amino acids. The CDR3, as DNA: TGTGCCAGCAGCCCCCATCGGGGTAAGAACTATGGCTACACCTTC. Translated: CASSPHRGKNYGYTF.

The chain joins TRBV11-2 to TRBJ2-3; D remains unclear. This CDR3 is 13 amino acids long. Per the germline V gene, CDR1 is SGHAT and CDR2 is FQNNGV. V lost 1 base and J lost 2, with 4 bases in between. CDR3 nucleotides: TGTGCCAGCAGCTTAGGTTACACAGATACGCAGTATTTT. Its translation: CASSLGYTDTQYF.

This rearrangement joins TRBV7-2 to TRBJ2-1; 9 bases match TRBD1. Germline values: CDR1 SGHTA, CDR2 FQGNSA. This CDR3 spans 14 amino acids. With V trimmed by 4 bases and J by 8 bases, 6 bases remained unmatched. CDR3 in DNA: TGTGCCAGCAGCTCAGGACAGGGGAGGTATGAGCAGTTCTTC. It specifies CASSSGQGRYEQFF.

The count of this clone is one. CDR3 region: CAWSVTEETQYF. The CDR3 region has the DNA TGTGCCTGGAGTGTAACAGAAGAGACCCAGTACTTC. J is TRBJ2-5 and V is TRBV30; no firm D call. This CDR3 has 12 amino acids. Germline V gene sequence: CDR1 GTSNPN, CDR2 SVGIG (reference sequence). With 0 bases removed from V and 3 bases from J, the gap between germline ends came to 5 bases.

The chain uses TRBV5-1 and TRBJ2-5; 7 bases are a match to TRBD1. The CDR3 totals 15 residues. The J segment lost 0 bases and the V segment lost 6 bases, leaving 8 bases of the junction unmatched. Germline CDR1 reads SGHRS; CDR2 reads YFSETQ. The DNA for the CDR3 is TGCGCCAGCACCCTGGGGACAGCCAACCAAGAGACCCAGTACTTC. This gives the protein CASTLGTANQETQYF.

The chain uses TRBV18 and TRBJ1-4; weak D call: TRBD1 (6 bases). V was clipped by 1 base and J by 2 bases, with 11 bases between them. In germline, CDR1 is KGHSH, CDR2 LQKENI. This CDR3 is built from 16 residues. CDR3 DNA sequence: TGTGCCAGCTCACCACGCGGGGGGCGGACTAATGAAAAACTGTTTTTT. Amino acid sequence: CASSPRGGRTNEKLFF.

The chain joins TRBV7-9 to TRBJ1-5, with 7 nucleotides matching TRBD1. The J segment lost 4 bases and the V segment lost 4 bases, leaving 7 bases of the junction unmatched. The germline V gene encodes CDR1 SEHNR and CDR2 FQNEAQ (reference sequence). The CDR3 runs 15 residues. The DNA of the CDR3 is TGTGCCAGCAGCTCACAGGGGATCGTTAATCAGCCCCAGCATTTT. Encoded protein: CASSSQGIVNQPQHF.

This clone appeared once. This sample also contains other DNA sequences that code for the same CDR3. The chain is built from TRBV6-5 and TRBJ1-5; no clear D. Germline V gene data show CDR1 as MNHEY and CDR2 as SVGAGI. The CDR3 has 13 residues. V lost 2 bases, J lost 4 bases, and 6 bases lay in between. As DNA, the CDR3 is TGTGCCAGCAGTTACCAGAGGAATCAGCCCCAGCATTTT. Translated, it gives CASSYQRNQPQHF.

The V and J genes are TRBV5-1 and TRBJ2-1, with D maybe TRBD2 (6 bases). The CDR3 loop spans 15 amino acids. Trimming stripped 2 bases from V and 0 bases from J, with 9 bases between. Per germline, CDR1 SGHRS and CDR2 YFSETQ. The chain's CDR3 is CASSFASDSYNEQFF. CDR3 DNA: TGCGCCAGCAGCTTCGCTAGCGACTCCTACAATGAGCAGTTCTTC.

The chain has TRBV5-4 and TRBJ1-2, with D possibly TRBD1 on 6 matching bases. Germline CDR1 is SGHNT and CDR2 is YYREEE (reference sequence). The CDR3 sequence is 15 residues long. Trimming removed 4 bases at V and 4 bases at J, with 17 bases between. In nucleotides, the CDR3 is TGTGCCAGCAGCCCAGGGGTAGGGGCTACCTATGGCTACACCTTC. Translated: CASSPGVGATYGYTF.

The J gene is TRBJ2-1, the V gene TRBV3-1 (or the pseudogene TRBV3-2); TRBD2 matches 12 bases. This CDR3 has 18 residues. Germline values: CDR1 LGHDT, CDR2 YNNKEL (reference sequence). Germline trimming cut 3 bases from V and 4 bases from J; bases unmatched to any gene: 10. CDR3 in amino acids: CASSHILAGGARYNEQFF. The CDR3 nucleotides read TGTGCCAGCAGCCACATCCTAGCGGGGGGGGCCCGATACAATGAGCAGTTCTTC.

This sequence joins TRBV3-1 (or the pseudogene TRBV3-2) and TRBJ1-1, with D uncertain. Per the germline V gene, CDR1 is LGHDT and CDR2 is YNNKEL (reference sequence). This CDR3 is built from 15 residues. V lost 0 bases, J lost 2 bases, and 10 bases lay in between. The CDR3 DNA is TGTGCCAGCAGCCAAGATGGGAGAGTTAACACTGAAGCTTTCTTT. Protein sequence: CASSQDGRVNTEAFF.

V usage is TRBV10-3 and J usage is TRBJ1-2, with TRBD1 matching 9 bases. This CDR3 spans 16 amino acids. Germline V gene sequence: CDR1 ENHRY, CDR2 SYGVKD. J lost 1 base, V lost 7 bases, and 10 bases had no gene match. The CDR3 loop reads CAITAPGTGNNYGYTF. CDR3 DNA sequence: TGTGCCATCACCGCGCCCGGGACAGGGAATAACTATGGCTACACCTTC.

J is TRBJ1-4 and V is TRBV19, with D unresolved. CDR3 length equals 12 residues. CDR1 is LNHDA, CDR2 SQIVND, per germline (reference sequence). The V end lost 5 bases, the J end lost 6 bases, and 7 bases lay between the germline ends. The CDR3 DNA reads TGTGCCAGTAGTCCCCCTTATGAAAAACTGTTTTTT. As protein: CASSPPYEKLFF.

As for this clone: An end of the junction differs from the germline gene, which may be a read error. This chain joins TRBV9 and TRBJ2-3; the match to TRBD1 covers 7 bases. Germline loops: CDR1 SGDLS, CDR2 YYNGEE. The CDR3 runs to 14 residues. CDR3 sequence (DNA): TGTGCCAGCAGCGTAGGACAGGGCACAAATACGCAGTATTTT. Protein sequence: CASSVGQGTNTQYF.

The chain has TRBV7-2 and TRBJ2-7, with 7 bases fitting TRBD2. This CDR3 has 15 residues. CDR1 SGHTA and CDR2 FQGNSA come from the germline V gene. The J segment lost 3 bases and the V segment lost 8 bases, leaving 13 bases of the junction unmatched. The CDR3 here is CASSLGGDGFYEQYF. Here the CDR3 DNA reads TGTGCCAGCTCCCTGGGAGGGGACGGTTTCTACGAGCAGTACTTC.

The rearrangement joins TRBV27 to TRBJ1-1; TRBD1 is a possible D gene (6 bases). Germline CDR1 is MNHEY and CDR2 is SMNVEV (reference sequence). The CDR3 extends over 15 amino acids. The V and J ends lost 0 bases and 8 bases respectively, with 16 bases between them. For the CDR3, the DNA is TGTGCCAGCAGTTTATCCCCAGGGGAGACCTCAGAAGCTTTCTTT. Translating it yields CASSLSPGETSEAFF.

V is TRBV19 and J is TRBJ1-2; the D is unclear. There are 14 residues in the CDR3. Germline V gives CDR1 LNHDA, CDR2 SQIVND (reference sequence). V lost 4 bases and J 2 bases, leaving 11 bases between the germline ends. CDR3 in DNA: TGTGCCAGTAGTACGGGATCAAGGAACTATGGCTACACCTTC. Translating gives CASSTGSRNYGYTF.